Listed here are 9 T cell receptor beta chains from one sample, sequenced in a study of T cells after yellow fever vaccination. MiXCR was run by TCRdb on the 5' RACE reads, yielding one entry per CDR3 protein. The sample includes roughly 400,000 distinct CDR3 sequences, around 20% of them seen just once. This specimen consisted of PBMCs, obtained before the yellow fever booster vaccination. The receptors shown here come from a young man who received the YFV17D yellow fever vaccine.

The V gene is TRBV15, the J gene TRBJ2-4; the D gene is possibly TRBD1 (5 bases). The CDR3 runs 12 residues. Germline CDR1 reads LNHNV; CDR2 reads YYDKDF (reference sequence). V was trimmed by 0 bases and J by 14 bases, leaving 11 bases between them. This CDR3 is CATSRDQAGKYF. DNA of the CDR3: TGTGCCACCAGCAGAGATCAGGCAGGGAAGTACTTC. Supplemented by reference TRBV15 and TRBJ2-4, the full variable domain reads DAMVIQNPRYQVTQFGKPVTLSCSQTLNHNVMYWYQQKSSQAPKLLFHYYDKDFNNEADTPDNFQSRRPNTSFCFLDIRSPGLGDTAMYLCATSRDQAGKYFGAGTRLSVL.

The CDR3 sequence is CAIQRGPYTDTQYF. CDR3 nucleotide sequence: TGTGCCATCCAGCGGGGGCCTTACACAGATACGCAGTATTTT. This chain uses TRBV10-3 with TRBJ2-3; 8 bases fit TRBD2. Germline CDR1 ENHRY, CDR2 SYGVKD. The CDR3 spans 14 residues. V shed 8 bases and J 2 bases; nucleotides not matched to a gene: 6.

This sequence joins TRBV2 and TRBJ1-1; possibly TRBD1 for D (5 bases). V was shortened by 8 bases and J by 1 base, with 14 bases between the two germline ends. The CDR3 length is 14 residues. Germline values: CDR1 SNHLY, CDR2 FYNNEI. CDR3 nucleotides: TGTGCCAGCGCCCGGACTGGACAGAACACTGAAGCTTTCTTT. The encoded protein is CASARTGQNTEAFF.

This clonotype was observed a few times. V is TRBV18 and J is TRBJ1-1; TRBD1 matches 8 bases. This CDR3 spans 14 amino acids. With 3 bases clipped from V and 5 bases from J, the junction kept 5 bases outside the gene matches. In germline, CDR1 is KGHSH, CDR2 LQKENI. CDR3 in amino acids: CASSPWTGLTEAFF. DNA for the CDR3: TGTGCCAGCTCACCGTGGACAGGGTTAACTGAAGCTTTCTTT.

This clonotype was seen a handful of times. The chain employs TRBV28 and TRBJ2-3, with 8 positions matching TRBD2. V was pared by 5 bases and J by 5 bases, with 9 bases of the junction left unmatched. CDR3 size: 15 residues. Germline CDR1 reads MDHEN; CDR2 reads SYDVKM. In DNA form, the CDR3 reads TGTGCCAGCAGTCCATCGGGGGGGCCGGGAGATACGCAGTATTTT. It yields the protein CASSPSGGPGDTQYF.

The table lists this clonotype with a few counts. The V call is TRBV7-2, the J call TRBJ1-1; no reliable D call. Per the germline V gene, CDR1 is SGHTA and CDR2 is FQGNSA. CDR3 length equals 13 residues. V lost 4 bases and J lost 2, with 8 bases in between. The CDR3, as DNA: TGTGCCAGCAGCTCGACATATAACACTGAAGCTTTCTTT. Translating gives CASSSTYNTEAFF.

This chain links TRBV7-2 with TRBJ1-5; TRBD1 is a possible D gene (5 bases). CDR1 is SGHTA, CDR2 FQGNSA, per germline. V lost 5 bases to trimming and J lost 3 bases, with 8 bases between them. CDR3 length equals 13 residues. CDR3 sequence (DNA): TGTGCCAGCAGCCAGGACACCAATCAGCCCCAGCATTTT. It codes for CASSQDTNQPQHF. Full variable domain (remainder filled in from reference TRBV7-2 and TRBJ1-5): GAGVSQSPSNKVTEKGKDVELRCDPISGHTALYWYRQSLGQGLEFLIYFQGNSAPDKSGLPSDRFSAERTGGSVSTLTIQRTQQEDSAVYLCASSQDTNQPQHFGDGTRLSIL.

The chain uses TRBV5-1 and TRBJ1-1; D ambiguous. Per the germline V gene, CDR1 is SGHRS and CDR2 is YFSETQ. The CDR3 covers 17 residues. Trimming shortened V by 2 bases and J by 0 bases, and 17 bases separated the two germline ends. The CDR3 reads CASSFSLAGSMNTEAFF. CDR3 coding DNA: TGCGCCAGCAGCTTTTCTTTGGCGGGTTCCATGAACACTGAAGCTTTCTTT.

This clonotype was seen only a few times. V is TRBV11-2 and J is TRBJ1-2; no firm D call. Germline lookup yields CDR1 SGHAT and CDR2 FQNNGV. V was shortened by 3 bases and J by 6 bases, with 8 bases between the two germline ends. CDR3 size: 12 residues. The chain's CDR3 is CASSFEGNGYTF. The CDR3 DNA follows: TGTGCCAGCAGCTTTGAAGGGAATGGCTACACCTTC. Full variable domain (remainder filled in from reference TRBV11-2 and TRBJ1-2): EAGVAQSPRYKIIEKRQSVAFWCNPISGHATLYWYQQILGQGPKLLIQFQNNGVVDDSQLPKDRFSAERLKGVDSTLKIQPAKLEDSAVYLCASSFEGNGYTFGSGTRLTVV.